This is a list of T cell receptor beta chains from one sample in a study of molecular identifiers for immune sequencing clone quantification. TCRdb passed the PCR reads through MiXCR, listing each CDR3 protein once. This table has about 320,000 distinct CDR3 sequences, 20% to 25% appearing once. The sequenced material came from naive CD8+ T cells from blood, with Jurkat cell RNA spiked in. Receptors were obtained from a human donor in good health. Some libraries in this study had Jurkat cell RNA spiked in. CDR3s include the opening cysteine and the closing phenylalanine or tryptophan. D genes are given only for firm matches. Size is stated for part of the rows, as once, few or many counts, or as a class when the clone is expanded.

size: many; D: NA; V: TRBV14; J: TRBJ2-7; DNA: TGTGCCAGCAGCCAAGCATTAGCCAGCTACGAGCAGTACTTC; CDR3: CASSQALASYEQYF
size: few; D: NA; V: TRBV13; J: TRBJ1-4; DNA: TGTGCCAGCAGCTTAACTCGGGACCCAAATGAAAAACTGTTTTTT; CDR3: CASSLTRDPNEKLFF
size: NA; D: NA; V: TRBV19; J: TRBJ2-3; DNA: TGTGCCAGTAGTATACCGGGACCCCGGGCTCCAGATACGCAGTATTTT; CDR3: CASSIPGPRAPDTQYF
size: few; D: NA; V: TRBV7-9; J: TRBJ1-1; DNA: TGTGCCAGCAGCTTAGCGAGGACGAACACTGAAGCTTTCTTT; CDR3: CASSLARTNTEAFF
size: NA; D: TRBD2; V: TRBV7-9; J: TRBJ2-5; DNA: TGTGCCAGCAGCTTAGCGGAGCGGGGCCAAGAGACCCAGTGCTTC; CDR3: CASSLAERGQETQCF
size: NA; D: NA; V: TRBV13; J: TRBJ1-1; DNA: TGTGCCAGCAGCCTCCGGGGAGGGAGGAATGCTGAAGCTTTCTTT; CDR3: CASSLRGGRNAEAFF
size: many; D: TRBD2; V: TRBV6-5; J: TRBJ2-1; DNA: TGTGCCAGCAGTGGGCTAGCGGGGGGGTACAATGAGCAGTTCTTC; CDR3: CASSGLAGGYNEQFF
size: NA; D: NA; V: TRBV4-1; J: TRBJ1-5; DNA: TGCGCCAGCAGCCAAACTGGACAGCCAAATCAGCCCCAGCATTTT; CDR3: CASSQTGQPNQPQHF
size: few; D: TRBD2; V: TRBV7-9; J: TRBJ2-3; DNA: TGTGCCAGCAGCCCTACTAGCGGGGCCTCCACAGATACGCAGTATTTT; CDR3: CASSPTSGASTDTQYF
size: once; D: NA; V: TRBV29-1; J: TRBJ2-7; DNA: TGCAGCGTTGAAATCGACAGGCGCCCTCACTACCCACCCTACGAGCAGTACTTC; CDR3: CSVEIDRRPHYPPYEQYF